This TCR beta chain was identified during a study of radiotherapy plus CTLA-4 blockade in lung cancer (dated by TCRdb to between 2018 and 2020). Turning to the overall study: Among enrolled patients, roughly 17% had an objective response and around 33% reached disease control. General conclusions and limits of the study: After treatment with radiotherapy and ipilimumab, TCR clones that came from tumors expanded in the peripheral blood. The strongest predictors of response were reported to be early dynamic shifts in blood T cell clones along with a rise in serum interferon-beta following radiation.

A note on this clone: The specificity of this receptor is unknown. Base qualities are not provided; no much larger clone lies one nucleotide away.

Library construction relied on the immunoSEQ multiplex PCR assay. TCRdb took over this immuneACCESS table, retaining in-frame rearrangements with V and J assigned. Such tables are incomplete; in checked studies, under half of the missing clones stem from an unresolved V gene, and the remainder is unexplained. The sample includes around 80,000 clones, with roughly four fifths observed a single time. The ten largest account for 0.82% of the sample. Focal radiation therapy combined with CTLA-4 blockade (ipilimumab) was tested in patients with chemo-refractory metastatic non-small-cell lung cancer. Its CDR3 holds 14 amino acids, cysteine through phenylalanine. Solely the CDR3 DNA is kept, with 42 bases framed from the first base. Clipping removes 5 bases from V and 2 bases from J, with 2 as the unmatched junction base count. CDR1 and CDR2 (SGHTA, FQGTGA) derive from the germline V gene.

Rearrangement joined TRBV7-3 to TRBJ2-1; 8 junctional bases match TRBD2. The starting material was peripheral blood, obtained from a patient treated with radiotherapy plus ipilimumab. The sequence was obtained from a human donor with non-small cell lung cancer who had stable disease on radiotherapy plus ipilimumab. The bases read TGTGCCAGCAGCCTTAGCGGGGCCTACAATGAGCAGTTCTTC. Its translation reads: CASSLSGAYNEQFF.